A single sample gave rise to the 26 T cell receptor beta chains below, sequenced in a study of blood T cell repertoires in COVID-19. Profiling relied on immunoSEQ multiplex PCR, and the TCRdb table lists in-frame clones only, not all of them. The table records tens of thousands of clones, roughly four fifths of them present only once. Sequenced input: peripheral blood. The receptors were gathered from a human donor with acute or convalescent COVID-19. The donor label of this sample is uncertain.

This sequence joins TRBV19 and TRBJ2-7; possibly TRBD1 for D (7 bases). The CDR3 has 13 residues. Germline V gives CDR1 LNHDA, CDR2 SQIVND (reference sequence). Trimming shortened V by 5 bases and J by 3 bases, and 11 bases separated the two germline ends. CDR3 nucleotide sequence: TGTGCCAGTAGTCCGGGGGACAGCTACGAGCAGTACTTC. It encodes CASSPGDSYEQYF. Looking up the rest from reference TRBV19 and TRBJ2-7 gives the full variable domain: DGGITQSPKYLFRKEGQNVTLSCEQNLNHDAMYWYRQDPGQGLRLIYYSQIVNDFQKGDIAEGYSVSREKKESFPLTVTSAQKNPTAFYLCASSPGDSYEQYFGPGTRLTVT.

V gene TRBV28 combines with J gene TRBJ1-1; maybe TRBD1 (5 bases). This CDR3 region has 12 residues. Germline CDR1 MDHEN, CDR2 SYDVKM. Trimming pared 5 bases from V and 10 bases from J, leaving 14 bases between. The CDR3 DNA reads as TGTGCCAGCAGTCTCGACAGAGCGAGAGCTTTCTTT. Amino acids: CASSLDRARAFF.

The CDR3 DNA reads as TGTGCCAGTATCTCTGGGGCCAACGTCCTGACTTTC. Its protein is CASISGANVLTF. The V call is TRBV28, the J call TRBJ2-6; D gene unclear. The V gene lost 9 bases and the J gene lost 0 bases, with 3 bases spanning the gap. The CDR3 covers 12 residues. From germline, CDR1 is MDHEN and CDR2 SYDVKM.

This chain joins TRBV7-2 and TRBJ1-2; 9 bases line up with TRBD1. Germline V gives CDR1 SGHTA, CDR2 FQGNSA. The J segment lost 7 bases and the V segment lost 5 bases, leaving 17 bases of the junction unmatched. The CDR3 covers 17 residues. Here the CDR3 DNA reads TGTGCCAGCAGCGTCTGGACCGCAACAGGGGGCGGAGGTGGCTACACCTTC. Protein product: CASSVWTATGGGGGYTF.

Remarks on this clone: Other DNA sequences in this sample translate to the same CDR3. This chain uses TRBV6-5 with TRBJ1-1; TRBD1 is a possible D gene (5 bases). Trimming took 0 bases from V and 1 from J, leaving 9 bases between them. The CDR3 covers 15 residues. CDR1 is MNHEY and CDR2 is SVGAGI in the germline V gene. The DNA of the CDR3 is TGTGCCAGCAGTTACTCGAGTAGGGGGAACACTGAAGCTTTCTTT. Translation: CASSYSSRGNTEAFF.

Here the CDR3 DNA reads TGTGCCAGTAGTATAACAGGGGACAGGACGACTGAAGCTTTCTTT. This translates into CASSITGDRTTEAFF. J is TRBJ1-1 and V is TRBV19; 8 bases align to TRBD1. Germline-derived CDR1 and CDR2 are LNHDA and SQIVND (reference sequence). V lost 2 bases to trimming and J lost 5 bases; unmatched junction nucleotides: 7. This CDR3 has 15 residues.

This chain links TRBV6-2 or TRBV6-3 with TRBJ2-1; D is uncertain. V lost 2 bases, J lost 7 bases, and 18 bases lay in between. CDR3 length: 16 residues. Germline CDR1 and CDR2: MNHEY and SVGEGT. The CDR3 DNA is TGTGCCAGCAGTTACGGGTTCAGGAAGTTTTTTAATGAGCAGTTCTTC. Encoded protein: CASSYGFRKFFNEQFF.

The chain uses TRBV4-3 and TRBJ1-2; a possible D gene is TRBD1 (6 bases). The germline V gene has CDR1 LGHNA and CDR2 YSLEER. V lost 3 bases and J 2 bases, leaving 13 bases between the germline ends. This CDR3 spans 15 amino acids. The CDR3 DNA reads as TGCGCCAGCAGCCAGGACTCCAGGGGAAACTATGGCTACACCTTC. It is translated as CASSQDSRGNYGYTF.

The chain is built from TRBV4-3 and TRBJ2-7; D is possibly TRBD1 (7 bases). V lost 4 bases and J 7 bases, leaving 17 bases between the germline ends. CDR1 is LGHNA, CDR2 YSLEER, per germline. This CDR3 region has 14 residues. This CDR3 is CASSLSEGAGEQYF. The CDR3 region has the DNA TGCGCCAGCAGCCTATCGGAGGGGGCGGGTGAGCAGTACTTC.

V is TRBV28 and J is TRBJ2-7; 12 nucleotides line up with TRBD2. Germline CDR1 and CDR2: MDHEN and SYDVKM. Unmatched junction bases numbered 5, after V lost 5 bases and J lost 3 bases. The CDR3 loop spans 15 amino acids. DNA of the CDR3: TGTGCCAGCAGTACCCCGACTAGCGGGAGCTACGAGCAGTACTTC. Residues: CASSTPTSGSYEQYF.

CDR3 protein: CASRMGQGFSGELFF. The CDR3 DNA reads TGTGCCAGCAGAATGGGACAGGGATTCTCCGGGGAGCTGTTTTTT. This chain joins TRBV27 and TRBJ2-2, with 9 bases aligning to TRBD1. The CDR3 totals 15 residues. Germline loops: CDR1 MNHEY, CDR2 SMNVEV (reference sequence). With 6 bases clipped from V and 6 bases from J, the junction kept 8 bases outside the gene matches.

V gene TRBV6-5 combines with J gene TRBJ1-2, with a weak D call TRBD1 (5 bases). Trimming cost V 7 bases and J 6 bases, with 21 bases left between them. The germline CDR1 and CDR2 sequences are MNHEY and SVGAGI. The CDR3 spans 15 residues. As DNA, the CDR3 is TGTGCCAGCATCCCGAACCGGAGGGGTGCCCATGGCTACACCTTC. As protein: CASIPNRRGAHGYTF.

The chain employs TRBV6-1 and TRBJ2-5; tentative D call: TRBD1 (6 bases). The CDR3 length is 14 residues. Trimming stripped 5 bases from V and 8 bases from J, with 18 bases between. The germline CDR1 and CDR2 sequences are MNHNS and SASEGT. CDR3 protein: CASSPRDIGKTQYF. CDR3 DNA sequence: TGTGCCAGCAGTCCCCGGGACATAGGAAAAACCCAGTACTTC.

The chain joins TRBV11-1 to TRBJ2-7, with 7 positions matching TRBD1. Per germline, CDR1 SGHAT and CDR2 FQDESV (reference sequence). CDR3 size: 15 residues. The J segment lost 7 bases and the V segment lost 6 bases, leaving 15 bases of the junction unmatched. CDR3 sequence reads: CASSRTGDGLEEQYF. Written as DNA, the CDR3 is TGTGCCAGCAGTCGTACAGGGGACGGTCTAGAAGAGCAGTACTTC.

The chain joins TRBV19 to TRBJ1-2; tentatively, D is TRBD1 (5 bases). The germline V gene has CDR1 LNHDA and CDR2 SQIVND (reference sequence). The CDR3 contains 12 residues. V was trimmed by 5 bases and J by 5 bases, leaving 9 bases between them. CDR3: CASSVRQYGYTF. The CDR3 DNA follows: TGTGCCAGTAGTGTAAGACAGTATGGCTACACCTTC.

The chain employs TRBV7-3 and TRBJ2-1, with 11 bases aligning to TRBD2. Germline V gives CDR1 SGHTA, CDR2 FQGTGA. The CDR3 contains 13 residues. The ends lost 5 bases at V and 7 bases at J; junction bases unmatched: 1. As DNA, the CDR3 is TGTGCCAGCAGCCGACTAGCGGGGAATGAGCAGTTCTTC. Encoded protein: CASSRLAGNEQFF. Full variable domain (outside the CDR3, taken from reference TRBV7-3 and TRBJ2-1): GAGVSQTPSNKVTEKGKYVELRCDPISGHTALYWYRQSLGQGPEFLIYFQGTGAADDSGLPNDRFFAVRPEGSVSTLKIQRTERGDSAVYLCASSRLAGNEQFFGPGTRLTVL.

V usage is TRBV6-1 and J usage is TRBJ1-6; tentative D call: TRBD1 (5 bases). Germline-derived CDR1 and CDR2 are MNHNS and SASEGT. The ends were cut back, 2 bases at V and 7 bases at J, with 9 bases in the middle. CDR3 size: 14 residues. The CDR3 is CASSEWAGNSPLHF. In DNA form, the CDR3 reads TGTGCCAGCAGTGAATGGGCAGGGAATTCACCCCTCCACTTT.

With respect to this clone: The identical CDR3 is also encoded by other nucleotide sequences in the sample. The rearrangement joins TRBV9 to TRBJ1-3; tentative D call: TRBD1 (6 bases). V gave up 0 bases and J gave up 1 base, with 8 bases separating them. Per the germline V gene, CDR1 is SGDLS and CDR2 is YYNGEE. The CDR3 extends over 15 amino acids. The CDR3 loop reads CASSVGGQSGNTIYF. CDR3 nucleotides: TGTGCCAGCAGCGTAGGAGGACAGTCTGGAAACACCATATATTTT. The full variable domain, in which reference TRBV9 and TRBJ1-3 provide the parts outside the CDR3, is DSGVTQTPKHLITATGQRVTLRCSPRSGDLSVYWYQQSLDQGLQFLIQYYNGEERAKGNILERFSAQQFPDLHSELNLSSLELGDSALYFCASSVGGQSGNTIYFGEGSWLTVV.

This rearrangement joins TRBV19 to TRBJ2-5; 7 positions agree with TRBD2. The CDR3 totals 15 residues. Trimming took 5 bases from V and 2 from J; bases not matched to a gene: 8. CDR1 and CDR2 (germline): LNHDA, SQIVND (reference sequence). CDR3 amino acids: CASSSLAERQETQYF. The CDR3 coding sequence is TGTGCCAGTAGTTCCCTAGCGGAGCGTCAAGAGACCCAGTACTTC.

This clone appeared a single time. The chain employs TRBV6-2 or TRBV6-3 and TRBJ1-6, with 7 bases fitting TRBD1. This CDR3 is 13 amino acids long. CDR1 and CDR2 from the germline V gene are MNHEY and SVGEGT. Trimming at V came to 1 base and at J to 13 bases, leaving 4 bases not matched to a gene. Written as DNA, the CDR3 is TGTGCCAGCAGTTACTGGAGGGGGCAGCCCCTCCACTTT. Translating gives CASSYWRGQPLHF.

V gene TRBV5-1 combines with J gene TRBJ2-7; 7 nucleotides agree with TRBD2. Germline CDR1 reads SGHRS; CDR2 reads YFSETQ. The CDR3 runs to 12 residues. J was trimmed by 4 bases and V by 5 bases; bases with no gene match: 3. The chain's CDR3 is CASRRETYEQYF. In nucleotides, the CDR3 is TGCGCCAGCAGGCGGGAGACTTACGAGCAGTACTTC. The whole variable domain, filled in from reference TRBV5-1 and TRBJ2-7, reads KAGVTQTPRYLIKTRGQQVTLSCSPISGHRSVSWYQQTPGQGLQFLFEYFSETQRNKGNFPGRFSGRQFSNSRSEMNVSTLELGDSALYLCASRRETYEQYFGPGTRLTVT.

The table lists this clone with a count of one. V is TRBV6-2 or TRBV6-3 and J is TRBJ2-7; weak D call: TRBD1 (6 bases). Looked up from germline, CDR1 is MNHEY and CDR2 is SVGEGT. CDR3 length: 15 residues. Trimming removed 5 bases from V and 2 bases from J, with 16 bases in between. The DNA for the CDR3 is TGTGCCAGCAGTCAACCGACAGGTCCCCCCTACGAGCAGTACTTC. Encoded protein: CASSQPTGPPYEQYF.

The chain joins TRBV30 to TRBJ2-7; D may be TRBD1 (5 bases). V was cut by 5 bases and J by 0 bases, with 11 bases left in between. The CDR3 runs 13 residues. In germline, CDR1 is GTSNPN, CDR2 SVGIG (reference sequence). The CDR3 sequence: CAWVRQSSYEQYF. For the CDR3, the DNA is TGTGCCTGGGTCCGACAGAGCTCCTACGAGCAGTACTTC.

This sequence joins TRBV11-2 and TRBJ1-2; D gene unclear. The germline V gene has CDR1 SGHAT and CDR2 FQNNGV. The V gene lost 4 bases and the J gene lost 7 bases, with 22 bases spanning the gap. The CDR3 length is 16 residues. Here the CDR3 DNA reads TGTGCCAGCAGCTCCTTAACACGCCGATCAAGAGGTGGCTACACCTTC. Its translation: CASSSLTRRSRGGYTF.

The chain couples TRBV28 to TRBJ2-7; tentative D call: TRBD2 (6 bases). Per germline, CDR1 MDHEN and CDR2 SYDVKM. This CDR3 spans 16 amino acids. V dropped 5 bases and J dropped 0 bases, with 17 bases sitting between them. DNA of the CDR3: TGTGCCAGCAGTACGGGGGAGGACAAGAGCTCCTACGAGCAGTACTTC. It encodes CASSTGEDKSSYEQYF.

This clone was recorded only once. This chain connects TRBV4-2 to TRBJ1-5; 9 bases agree with TRBD1. J lost 1 base, V lost 6 bases, and 7 bases had no gene match. CDR3 length equals 16 residues. Germline CDR1 and CDR2: LGHNA and YNFKEQ. CDR3 in amino acids: CASRESTGGSNQPQHF. In nucleotides, the CDR3 is TGTGCCAGCAGAGAATCGACAGGGGGGAGCAATCAGCCCCAGCATTTT.